The 21 T cell receptor beta chains listed next were all sequenced from one sample in a study of cytomegalovirus exposure and HLA in healthy donors. 60 Vbeta and 13 Jbeta primers were used in PCR. The protocol was immunoSEQ multiplex PCR, while the TCRdb copy is restricted to in-frame clones and leaves out a portion. This sample has about 190,000 clones, with approximately 86% found just once. The specimen was PBMCs. These TCRs come from a woman aged 18-29 years in good health and CMV-seronegative.

The chain links TRBV28 to TRBJ1-2; D is unresolved. CDR3 length equals 13 residues. The germline CDR1 and CDR2 sequences are MDHEN and SYDVKM. V shed 6 bases and J shed 4 bases, with 12 bases lying between them. As DNA, the CDR3 is TGTGCCAGCAGGCCTGTAAACGGCTATGGCTACACCTTC. It specifies CASRPVNGYGYTF.

The V gene is TRBV25-1, the J gene TRBJ2-5; possible D gene TRBD1, 5 bases. CDR1 and CDR2 (germline): MGHDK, SYGVNS. V shed 3 bases and J shed 5 bases, with 10 bases lying between them. The CDR3 loop spans 13 amino acids. The CDR3 region is CASSEGSGETQYF. CDR3 in DNA: TGTGCCAGCAGTGAGGGGTCAGGGGAGACCCAGTACTTC. Full variable domain (outside the CDR3, taken from reference TRBV25-1 and TRBJ2-5): EADIYQTPRYLVIGTGKKITLECSQTMGHDKMYWYQQDPGMELHLIHYSYGVNSTEKGDLSSESTVSRIRTEHFPLTLESARPSHTSQYLCASSEGSGETQYFGPGTRLLVL.

This sequence joins TRBV28 and TRBJ2-1, with TRBD2 matching over 8 bases. V trimming: 6 bases; J trimming: 0 bases; junction bases outside the gene matches: 4. CDR3 length equals 15 residues. Germline assignment: CDR1 MDHEN and CDR2 SYDVKM. Written as DNA, the CDR3 is TGTGCCAGCAGCCCGGGGGGGAGCTCCTACAATGAGCAGTTCTTC. It yields the protein CASSPGGSSYNEQFF.

The chain is built from TRBV5-6 and TRBJ2-7; D possibly corresponds to TRBD1 (7 bases). The germline V gene has CDR1 SGHDT and CDR2 YYEEEE. The CDR3 is 14 amino acids. Trimming shortened V by 0 bases and J by 4 bases, and 11 bases separated the two germline ends. CDR3 residues: CASSLGRGRYEQYF. In DNA, the CDR3 is TGTGCCAGCAGCTTGGGGAGGGGGCGGTACGAGCAGTACTTC.

This chain joins TRBV7-3 and TRBJ2-2; possible D gene TRBD1, 7 bases. Germline V lookup: CDR1 SGHTA, CDR2 FQGTGA. Trimming left V 4 bases short and J 4 bases short, with 13 bases between. CDR3 length equals 15 residues. CDR3 protein: CASSSTGEVTGELFF. The CDR3, as DNA: TGTGCCAGCAGCTCAACAGGGGAGGTCACCGGGGAGCTGTTTTTT.

The chain combines TRBV6-1 with TRBJ2-7; D is possibly TRBD1 (6 bases). The CDR3 consists of 17 residues. From germline, CDR1 is MNHNS and CDR2 SASEGT. The V and J ends lost 3 bases and 0 bases respectively, with 18 bases between them. The CDR3 nucleotides read TGTGCCAGCAGTGACGACAGGTTCTCTATCCGCTCCTACGAGCAGTACTTC. It translates to CASSDDRFSIRSYEQYF.

The chain carries TRBV2 and TRBJ1-5, with D unclear. The CDR3 has 15 amino acids. The V gene lost 3 bases and the J gene lost 0 bases, with 9 bases spanning the gap. Germline V lookup: CDR1 SNHLY, CDR2 FYNNEI. CDR3 loop: CASSEEALSNQPQHF. As DNA, the CDR3 is TGTGCCAGCAGTGAGGAAGCGCTTAGCAATCAGCCCCAGCATTTT.

CDR3 DNA sequence: TGTGCCAGCAGTTCGCACAGGGGGGTCTATGGCTACACCTTC. It yields the protein CASSSHRGVYGYTF. The rearrangement links TRBV28 to TRBJ1-2, with TRBD1 identical over 8 bases. The CDR3 covers 14 residues. Germline CDR1 MDHEN, CDR2 SYDVKM. After removal of 4 bases from V and 4 bases from J, the junction contained 5 bases not matched to a gene.

The V and J genes are TRBV11-1 and TRBJ2-7, with 11 nucleotides matching TRBD2. The CDR3 extends over 16 amino acids. Losses at the gene ends were 5 bases for V and 4 bases for J; bases not matched to a gene: 10. Germline assignment: CDR1 SGHAT and CDR2 FQDESV (reference sequence). The CDR3 loop reads CASSARTSGSSYEQYF. CDR3 bases: TGTGCCAGCAGCGCCCGAACTAGCGGGAGTAGTTACGAGCAGTACTTC.

The chain has TRBV18 and TRBJ1-5; weak D call: TRBD1 (5 bases). The germline gives CDR1 KGHSH, CDR2 LQKENI. The CDR3 spans 13 residues. Trimming stripped 3 bases from V and 7 bases from J, with 10 bases between. The CDR3, as DNA: TGTGCCAGCTCACCCATGGACACCCAGCCCCAGCATTTT. Translated: CASSPMDTQPQHF.

The chain is built from TRBV7-2 and TRBJ1-2; 7 bases fit TRBD1. V dropped 6 bases and J dropped 5; count of bases not matched to a gene: 12. The CDR3 loop spans 15 amino acids. CDR1 is SGHTA, CDR2 FQGNSA, per germline. The CDR3 DNA is TGTGCCAGCAGTTTAATACAGGGGTCCTCTTATGGCTACACCTTC. Its translation: CASSLIQGSSYGYTF. The full variable domain, its missing parts supplied by reference TRBV7-2 and TRBJ1-2, is GAGVSQSPSNKVTEKGKDVELRCDPISGHTALYWYRQSLGQGLEFLIYFQGNSAPDKSGLPSDRFSAERTGGSVSTLTIQRTQQEDSAVYLCASSLIQGSSYGYTFGSGTRLTVV.

V usage is TRBV4-1 and J usage is TRBJ1-1; possibly TRBD1 for D (5 bases). Germline CDR1 is MGHRA and CDR2 is YSYEKL. V was pared by 3 bases and J by 5 bases, with 16 bases between. The CDR3 sequence is 15 residues long. This CDR3 is CASSHSGTAGTEAFF. The CDR3 DNA reads TGCGCCAGCAGCCATTCCGGGACGGCGGGGACTGAAGCTTTCTTT.

The chain combines TRBV11-1 with TRBJ2-1; 10 nucleotides align to TRBD2. Germline loops: CDR1 SGHAT, CDR2 FQDESV (reference sequence). V shed 5 bases, J shed 6 bases, and the junction held 7 bases outside the gene matches. This CDR3 spans 15 amino acids. The CDR3 loop reads CASSHTSGITNEQFF. CDR3 coding DNA: TGTGCCAGCAGCCATACTAGCGGGATTACCAATGAGCAGTTCTTC.

The J gene is TRBJ1-4, the V gene TRBV4-2, with 7 bases matching TRBD1. The J segment lost 4 bases and the V segment lost 1 base, leaving 0 bases of the junction unmatched. Germline CDR1 LGHNA, CDR2 YNFKEQ. The CDR3 has 14 amino acids. The CDR3 protein is CASSQAGGNEKLFF. CDR3 bases: TGTGCCAGCAGCCAAGCAGGGGGTAATGAAAAACTGTTTTTT.

V and J are TRBV2 and TRBJ1-5; D is undetermined. This CDR3 is 13 amino acids long. Germline values: CDR1 SNHLY, CDR2 FYNNEI. Trimming removed 6 bases at V and 6 bases at J, with 12 bases between. CDR3 protein: CASRVEVGQPQHF. In DNA form, the CDR3 reads TGTGCCAGCAGGGTTGAGGTAGGTCAGCCCCAGCATTTT.

The V gene is TRBV11-2, the J gene TRBJ2-5; TRBD1 might be the D (7 bases). The V gene lost 2 bases and the J gene lost 5 bases, with 18 bases spanning the gap. This CDR3 comprises 16 residues. The germline V gene encodes CDR1 SGHAT and CDR2 FQNNGV. The DNA of the CDR3 is TGTGCCAGCAGCTTAACCGACAGGGAGGCGCGGGAGACCCAGTACTTC. This gives the protein CASSLTDREARETQYF.

The rearrangement joins TRBV4-1 to TRBJ2-3, with D perhaps TRBD2 (5 bases). V was trimmed by 3 bases and J by 2 bases, leaving 15 bases between them. Germline CDR1 is MGHRA and CDR2 is YSYEKL. This CDR3 spans 16 amino acids. The CDR3 region is CASSHRGSTLTDTQYF. The DNA for the CDR3 is TGCGCCAGCAGCCATCGCGGGTCCACACTCACAGATACGCAGTATTTT.

This clone was seen just once. The rearrangement links TRBV5-8 to TRBJ2-7; the match to TRBD2 covers 10 bases. The CDR3 sequence is 16 residues long. The germline gives CDR1 SGHTS, CDR2 YDEGEE. V was clipped by 0 bases and J by 0 bases; unmatched bases: 3. CDR3 nucleotides: TGTGCCAGCAGCTTGGTGGCTAGCGGGAGCTCCTACGAGCAGTACTTC. Encoded protein: CASSLVASGSSYEQYF.

The V and J genes are TRBV11-1 and TRBJ2-1; D is ambiguous. V was pared by 10 bases and J by 10 bases, with 20 bases between. The CDR3 sequence is 13 residues long. Germline CDR1 reads SGHAT; CDR2 reads FQDESV (reference sequence). The CDR3 DNA reads as TGTGCCACAGCTCGGTCCGCCATCGGGGAGCAGTTCTTC. Its protein is CATARSAIGEQFF.

This clone was counted only a few times. The rearrangement links TRBV11-2 to TRBJ2-5; 9 nucleotides match TRBD2. Germline V gene data show CDR1 as SGHAT and CDR2 as FQNNGV. The CDR3 is 15 amino acids. Trimming at V came to 6 bases and at J to 1 base, leaving 6 bases not matched to a gene. The CDR3 reads CASSWTSAAQETQYF. The CDR3 DNA sequence: TGTGCCAGCAGTTGGACTAGCGCGGCCCAAGAGACCCAGTACTTC.

The V and J genes are TRBV29-1 and TRBJ1-2, with 7 bases matching TRBD1. The CDR3 covers 13 residues. V lost 7 bases and J lost 2; bases outside the gene matches: 7. Germline CDR1 is SQVTM and CDR2 is ANQGSEA. CDR3 sequence: CSAAGGLNYGYTF. DNA for the CDR3: TGCAGCGCGGCAGGGGGTTTGAACTATGGCTACACCTTC.